This record covers a single T cell receptor beta chain. Its antigen is currently unknown. This entry comes from a study of OX40 agonist ivuxolimab in advanced cancers. As for the study in general: A male proportion of approximately 80% was recorded, with mean age around 55 years and range about 23 to 80. Three patients, one with hepatocellular carcinoma and two with cutaneous melanoma, achieved partial responses. Study conclusions and caveats: At 0.1 to 3.0 mg/kg and by week 6, CD4+ and CD8+ T cells in the blood had expanded clonally.

Autoimmune disease history or systemic immunosuppression led to patients being barred. Data came from immunoSEQ multiplex PCR; TCRdb stores just in-frame clones and leaves some out. This sample has 50,000 to 60,000 clones, with around 86% found just once. The input for sequencing was CD4+ or CD8+ T cells sorted from blood, taken in a trial of the OX40 agonist ivuxolimab. This sequence was found in an adult with an advanced solid tumor such as melanoma, head and neck, liver or kidney cancer.

The CDR3 protein is CASSANGNTEAFF. CDR3 nucleotides: TGTGCCAGCAGTGCTAATGGGAACACTGAAGCTTTCTTT. This chain uses TRBV6-4 with TRBJ1-1; D not certain. The CDR3 covers 13 residues. Germline values: CDR1 MRHNA, CDR2 SNTAGT. V was pared by 4 bases and J by 1 base, with 7 bases between.